This T cell receptor beta chain was profiled in a study of blood T cells in healthy people across ages. The CDR3 totals 14 residues. The germline V gene has CDR1 LNHDA and CDR2 SQIVND (reference sequence). The V end was cut by 1 base, the J end by 8 bases, with 11 bases between. Points from the study as a whole: Compared with aged donors, long-lived donors showed fewer expanded clones, suggesting selection.

Every sample gave at least 5 micrograms of total RNA when it was extracted. The authors ran a second PCR of about 6 to 12 cycles using a sample-barcoded 5' primer and a J-beta primer mix. TCRdb re-called the 5' RACE reads through MiXCR, storing one row per CDR3 protein. The sample shows some 700,000 distinct CDR3 sequences, 22% of them seen only once. In regard to this clonotype: The target antigen is unknown.

The chain uses TRBV19 and TRBJ1-4; D gene uncertain. Sequenced input: blood. This sequence was found in a man aged 70 or older in good health. The CDR3 DNA reads as TGTGCCAGTAGTATAGGGGGAAACGGAGAAAAACTGTTTTTT. Its translation is CASSIGGNGEKLFF.